The rows below give T cell receptor beta chains drawn from one sample of a study of spatial heterogeneity in lung cancer. TCRdb reprocessed the 5' RACE reads with MiXCR, giving one entry per CDR3 protein. The data show about 36,000 distinct CDR3 sequences, with 6.5% to 9% seen just once and roughly 30% held by the top ten. Sequences were derived from PBMCs, sampled at surgery. These receptors originate from a female donor with early-stage non-small cell lung cancer. Both conserved end residues are part of each CDR3.

V gene	J gene	CDR3 protein
TRBV3-1	TRBJ2-7	CASSQSDRFSYEQYF
TRBV4-1	TRBJ1-2	CASSQAGILGGYGYTF
TRBV7-9	TRBJ2-1	CASSLGTVEQFF
TRBV1	TRBJ2-5	CTSSQDRGAQETQYF
TRBV29-1	TRBJ2-1	CSVPLAGGDNEQFF
TRBV9	TRBJ2-3	CASSVVGQGADTQYF
TRBV18	TRBJ2-7	CASSPYGLAVYEQYF
TRBV9	TRBJ2-2	CASSPGGAETGELFF
TRBV29-1	TRBJ2-3	CSVGGQTGKTDTQYF
TRBV12-3/TRBV12-4	TRBJ2-7	CASSLYLRGEQYF
TRBV19	TRBJ2-7	CASSISPSYEQYF
TRBV11-2	TRBJ2-2	CASSLVYTGELFF
TRBV28	TRBJ2-3	CASTLTGTDTQYF
TRBV10-1	TRBJ2-7	CASSERLAGANEQYF
TRBV28	TRBJ2-3	CASSKGGTDTQYF
TRBV30	TRBJ1-1	CAWEKSMNTEAFF
TRBV7-9	TRBJ1-3	CASSLVSAGSGNTIYF
TRBV6-1	TRBJ1-6	CASSEVVQSPLHF
TRBV7-9	TRBJ1-5	CASSHPPKGGQPQHF
TRBV6-2/TRBV6-3	TRBJ2-1	CASSYSRGLLYNEQFF
TRBV24-1	TRBJ1-2	CATSDSYQGPHTNYGYTF
TRBV12-3/TRBV12-4	TRBJ2-1	CASSLAITSGGRNEQFF
TRBV20-1	TRBJ2-7	CSAPTSVSSYEQYF
TRBV10-3	TRBJ2-7	CTISDGGAPYEQYF
TRBV29-1	TRBJ2-1	CSATRVPSEQFF
TRBV5-1	TRBJ2-6	CASSLLAGSPGANVLTF
TRBV7-2	TRBJ2-7	CARRPGGSSYEQYF
TRBV24-1	TRBJ2-1	CATSGSEGRSNEQFF
TRBV7-2	TRBJ2-7	CASSLPRVMSYEQYF
TRBV7-9	TRBJ2-1	CASSLGSGKLRKSSYNEQFF
TRBV12-3/TRBV12-4	TRBJ2-5	CASSLQSRETQYF
TRBV28	TRBJ1-1	CATGRGAATEAFF
TRBV6-6	TRBJ2-6	CASSYSRTGTGANVLTF
TRBV3-1	TRBJ1-3	CASSPRSSGNTIYF
TRBV19	TRBJ2-5	CASSAPTRPGTQYF
TRBV9	TRBJ2-6	CASTVSGLLGSGANVLTF
TRBV10-3	TRBJ2-5	CAIKASGSFWETQYF
TRBV3-1	TRBJ1-6	CASSQRGANSPLHF
TRBV4-2	TRBJ1-4	CASSQEGLNEKLFF
TRBV20-1	TRBJ1-1	CSARDRVTEAFF
TRBV12-3/TRBV12-4	TRBJ2-5	CASSGTSVETQYF